This note documents a single T cell receptor (beta chain) sequence. Antigen: not known. At one boundary the junction diverges from the germline segment, which might be a read error. The data originate from a study of tumor and adjacent non-tumor tissue in lung cancer. Overall study: Stage I to III disease affected approximately 11 men and several women aged about 31 to 85.

RNA was extracted from bulk tissue without any cell sorting. This non-tumor lung sample came from over 3 cm beyond the tumor edge. Germline CDR1 and CDR2: LGHNA and YNFKEQ. The CDR3 covers 19 residues. Regarding the study as a whole: Normal lung showed higher cumulative top 100 clone frequency than tumor.

Three rounds of nested PCR, following a modified ARM-PCR protocol, produced the TCRbeta library. Each CDR3 protein gets one entry after TCRdb re-called the multiplex PCR reads with MiXCR. The table includes 85,000 or so distinct CDR3 sequences, about 77% detected once. The V gene is TRBV4-2, the J gene TRBJ2-6; 8 nucleotides line up with TRBD2. The sequencing sample was made of distant non-tumor lung tissue. The sequence came from a woman in her 50s with non-small cell lung cancer. CDR3 protein: CASSQGLRLSFGGANVLTF. CDR3 DNA: TGTGCCAGCAGCCAAGGCTTGAGATTGAGTTTCGGGGGGGCTAACGTCCTGACTTTC.